A selection of T cell receptor beta chains follows, all from one sample in a study of blood T cell repertoires in COVID-19. Libraries were prepared by immunoSEQ multiplex PCR; TCRdb keeps only in-frame clonotypes and omits some of them. The sample carries 35,000 to 50,000 clones, about 85% recorded once. Sequencing used peripheral blood. These receptors all come from a woman in her 70s in a cohort sampled during active COVID-19. Both conserved end residues are part of each CDR3.

J | V | CDR3
TRBJ2-7 | TRBV2 | CASRAGSGRGGNEQYF
TRBJ2-2 | TRBV5-4 | CASSSGGLLNTGELFF
TRBJ2-1 | TRBV28 | CASRSAAGTRGEQFF
TRBJ1-3 | TRBV7-2 | CASSLAQKSGNTIYF
TRBJ2-7 | TRBV5-1 | CASSLDGGGISYEQYF
TRBJ2-5 | TRBV29-1 | CSAQLAGEEETQYF
TRBJ1-5 | TRBV28 | CASSSTGLGVNQPQHF
TRBJ1-1 | TRBV28 | CASSGTGTGNTEAFF
TRBJ1-1 | TRBV6-5 | CASTPGHGDTEAFF
TRBJ2-7 | TRBV12-3/TRBV12-4 | CASSGTGGYEQYF
TRBJ2-5 | TRBV6-5 | CASSDQGQLGETQYF